One and the same sample provided the 28 T cell receptor beta chains below, sequenced in a study of blood T cells in healthy people across ages. The authors ran a second PCR of about 6 to 12 cycles using a sample-barcoded 5' primer and a J-beta primer mix. TCRdb analysed the 5' RACE reads with MiXCR anew, one entry per CDR3 protein. Of approximately 800,000 distinct CDR3 sequences in the sample, under 80% are singletons; the top ten hold 28%. Sequencing used blood. These receptors all come from a man younger than 45 in good health.

The chain is built from TRBV3-1 and TRBJ2-5; 7 positions match TRBD1. The CDR3 is 15 residues long. J gave up 2 bases and V 4 bases, and 7 bases lay outside the gene matches. Germline V gene data show CDR1 as LGHDT and CDR2 as YNNKEL (reference sequence). Written as DNA, the CDR3 is TGTGCCAGCAGCCGCTTAGGACAGGCACAAGAGACCCAGTACTTC. Translating it yields CASSRLGQAQETQYF.

The V gene is TRBV4-2, the J gene TRBJ2-3; D is perhaps TRBD1 or TRBD2 (6 bases each). CDR3 length equals 16 residues. Germline loops: CDR1 LGHNA, CDR2 YNFKEQ. Deletions cut 4 bases from V and 5 bases from J, with 19 bases between. The CDR3 sequence is CASSPRGPGPLDTQYF. For the CDR3, the DNA is TGTGCCAGCAGCCCCCGGGGGCCCGGACCGCTAGATACGCAGTATTTT.

V gene TRBV10-3 combines with J gene TRBJ2-5; no reliable D call. V shed 0 bases and J shed 4 bases, with 9 bases lying between them. The CDR3 sequence is 14 residues long. CDR1 and CDR2 from the germline V gene are ENHRY and SYGVKD. CDR3 protein: CAISESNGRETQYF. The DNA of the CDR3 is TGTGCCATCAGTGAGTCTAATGGTAGAGAGACCCAGTACTTC.

The J gene is TRBJ2-5, the V gene TRBV2; D tentatively fits TRBD1 or TRBD2 (5 bases each). Germline V gene lookup returns CDR1 SNHLY and CDR2 FYNNEI. The CDR3 loop spans 16 amino acids. V was shortened by 7 bases and J by 5 bases, with 23 bases between the two germline ends. CDR3 in DNA: TGTGCCAGCATTCGAGTCCCCAGGGTCGGGGTGGAGACCCAGTACTTC. Residues: CASIRVPRVGVETQYF. Using reference TRBV2 and TRBJ2-5 for the parts outside the CDR3, the full variable domain is EPEVTQTPSHQVTQMGQEVILRCVPISNHLYFYWYRQILGQKVEFLVSFYNNEISEKSEIFDDQFSVERPDGSNFTLKIRSTKLEDSAMYFCASIRVPRVGVETQYFGPGTRLLVL.

V gene TRBV9 combines with J gene TRBJ2-1; D might be TRBD2 (6 bases). V lost 0 bases to trimming and J lost 6 bases, with 13 bases between them. CDR3 length: 15 residues. Germline loops: CDR1 SGDLS, CDR2 YYNGEE. DNA for the CDR3: TGTGCCAGCAGCGTAGGGTCTAGCGAGGGCAATGAGCAGTTCTTC. Its translation is CASSVGSSEGNEQFF.

The chain joins TRBV9 to TRBJ2-3; 7 nucleotides line up with TRBD2. Trimming took 3 bases from V and 0 from J; bases not matched to a gene: 13. CDR1 SGDLS and CDR2 YYNGEE come from the germline V gene. The CDR3 spans 18 residues. CDR3 nucleotides: TGTGCCAGCAGCGCACCCCCAGGGAGGGAAACTAGCACAGATACGCAGTATTTT. This translates into CASSAPPGRETSTDTQYF.

The rearrangement uses TRBV5-1 and TRBJ2-1; no clear D. There are 15 residues in the CDR3. Germline V lookup: CDR1 SGHRS, CDR2 YFSETQ. The V end was cut by 4 bases, the J end by 0 bases, with 11 bases between. CDR3 region: CASSGRSSSYNEQFF. The CDR3 nucleotides are TGCGCCAGCAGCGGAAGGTCCAGCTCCTACAATGAGCAGTTCTTC. The whole variable domain, remainder taken from reference TRBV5-1 and TRBJ2-1, is KAGVTQTPRYLIKTRGQQVTLSCSPISGHRSVSWYQQTPGQGLQFLFEYFSETQRNKGNFPGRFSGRQFSNSRSEMNVSTLELGDSALYLCASSGRSSSYNEQFFGPGTRLTVL.

The chain employs TRBV9 and TRBJ1-2, with no clear D. V was shortened by 4 bases and J by 0 bases, with 13 bases between the two germline ends. This CDR3 comprises 15 residues. Germline V gives CDR1 SGDLS, CDR2 YYNGEE. CDR3 sequence: CASSNTQTPNYGYTF. In DNA form, the CDR3 reads TGTGCCAGCAGCAACACCCAAACCCCTAACTATGGCTACACCTTC.

The chain links TRBV7-9 to TRBJ1-2, with a tentative D call TRBD1 (5 bases). The germline V gene has CDR1 SEHNR and CDR2 FQNEAQ (reference sequence). This CDR3 region has 11 residues. Trimming shortened V by 8 bases and J by 7 bases, and 11 bases separated the two germline ends. The CDR3 coding sequence is TGTGCCAGCCCACTGGGGGGTGGCTACACCTTC. Protein product: CASPLGGGYTF.

This rearrangement joins TRBV6-6 to TRBJ2-5; D is ambiguous. The CDR3 has 12 amino acids. Trimming stripped 4 bases from V and 5 bases from J, with 8 bases between. CDR1 and CDR2 from the germline V gene are MNHNY and SVGAGI (reference sequence). The CDR3 sequence is CASSSFRETQYF. CDR3 in DNA: TGTGCCAGCAGTTCGTTTAGGGAGACCCAGTACTTC.

The rearrangement links TRBV9 to TRBJ2-1; D possibly uses TRBD1 or TRBD2 (6 bases each). This CDR3 region has 15 residues. V lost 1 base to trimming and J lost 2 bases, with 10 bases between them. The germline CDR1 and CDR2 sequences are SGDLS and YYNGEE. The CDR3 DNA reads as TGTGCCAGCAGCGTACTGGAGGGGGCCTACAATGAGCAGTTCTTC. Amino acids: CASSVLEGAYNEQFF.

CDR3 amino acids: CASSFIAIINQETQYF. DNA of the CDR3: TGTGCCAGCAGTTTTATAGCTATCATCAACCAAGAGACCCAGTACTTC. This rearrangement joins TRBV28 to TRBJ2-5; D unresolved. The CDR3 is 16 amino acids. V was trimmed by 3 bases and J by 0 bases, leaving 14 bases between them. Germline CDR1 MDHEN, CDR2 SYDVKM.

V and J are TRBV4-1 and TRBJ2-1, with D perhaps TRBD2 (5 bases). CDR1 and CDR2 from the germline V gene are MGHRA and YSYEKL. The CDR3 is 17 residues long. Trimming shortened V by 0 bases and J by 1 base, and 13 bases separated the two germline ends. In nucleotides, the CDR3 is TGCGCCAGCAGCCAAGAAGGGCGCAGGAGGTCCTACAATGAGCAGTTCTTC. Translated, it gives CASSQEGRRRSYNEQFF.

The chain has TRBV7-2 and TRBJ2-5; D possibly corresponds to TRBD1 (6 bases). Germline CDR1 and CDR2: SGHTA and FQGNSA. Between the trimmed V and J ends, which lost 5 bases and 7 bases, there was a span of 14 bases. This CDR3 has 13 amino acids. CDR3 nucleotide sequence: TGTGCCAGCAGCGGAGGACAGTTTGGGACCCAGTACTTC. As protein: CASSGGQFGTQYF.

V gene TRBV27 combines with J gene TRBJ2-3; no definite D call. With 6 bases removed from V and 0 bases from J, the gap between germline ends came to 10 bases. CDR1 is MNHEY, CDR2 SMNVEV, per germline (reference sequence). The CDR3 is made up of 14 amino acids. CDR3 loop: CASRDGFSTDTQYF. Here the CDR3 DNA reads TGTGCCAGCAGGGACGGATTTAGCACAGATACGCAGTATTTT.

This chain links TRBV2 with TRBJ2-1, with D uncertain. V dropped 11 bases and J dropped 0 bases, with 11 bases sitting between them. CDR3 length: 13 residues. CDR1 is SNHLY, CDR2 FYNNEI, per germline. The CDR3 region has the DNA TGTGCCGGAAAATTCAGCTCCTACAATGAGCAGTTCTTC. Protein: CAGKFSSYNEQFF.

This clonotype has just a few counts. This sequence joins TRBV9 and TRBJ2-4, with D uncertain. The V and J ends lost 3 bases and 12 bases respectively, with 22 bases between them. Germline CDR1 and CDR2: SGDLS and YYNGEE. The CDR3 spans 15 residues. CDR3 region: CASSADGVGLSSQYF. The CDR3 coding sequence is TGTGCCAGCAGCGCCGACGGAGTCGGGTTATCGAGTCAGTACTTC.

The chain recombines TRBV24-1 with TRBJ2-1; 7 nucleotides line up with TRBD2. From germline, CDR1 is KGHDR and CDR2 SFDVKD. The CDR3 consists of 19 residues. Germline trimming cut 3 bases from V and 4 bases from J; bases unmatched to any gene: 17. The CDR3 region is CATSDQAPRSGGSYNEQFF. The CDR3 nucleotides are TGTGCCACCAGTGATCAAGCTCCGAGGTCGGGGGGTTCTTACAATGAGCAGTTCTTC.

This clonotype was seen only a few times. The chain joins TRBV12-3 or TRBV12-4 to TRBJ2-5; a weak D match, TRBD2 (7 bases). V was pared by 4 bases and J by 3 bases, with 15 bases between. The CDR3 is 15 amino acids. In nucleotides, the CDR3 is TGTGCCAGCAGTTCAGGCGGGGGCGGAAAAGAGACCCAGTACTTC. As protein: CASSSGGGGKETQYF.

Points on this clonotype: The junction differs from germline at one of its ends, possibly a read error. The rearrangement joins TRBV9 to TRBJ2-1; TRBD1 matches at 7 bases. The CDR3 runs to 14 residues. The germline gives CDR1 SGDLS, CDR2 YYNGEE. CDR3: CASNVGDSTNEQFF. DNA of the CDR3: TGTGCCAGCAACGTAGGGGACAGTACCAATGAGCAGTTCTTC.

This chain links TRBV7-8 with TRBJ2-7; 7 positions match TRBD1. In germline, CDR1 is SGHVS, CDR2 FQNEAQ. V lost 1 base, J lost 1 base, and 7 bases stayed unmatched. This CDR3 is 16 amino acids long. In DNA form, the CDR3 reads TGTGCCAGCAGCTTAGGGGTCGGGACAGATTCCTACGAGCAGTACTTC. Its translation: CASSLGVGTDSYEQYF.

This clonotype was seen ten or more times. V is TRBV20-1 and J is TRBJ2-3; 12 bases line up with TRBD2. CDR1 DFQATT and CDR2 SNEGSKA come from the germline V gene (reference sequence). The CDR3 has 16 amino acids. J lost 5 bases, V lost 3 bases, and 9 bases had no gene match. The CDR3 DNA reads as TGCAGTGCTAGCCAGACTAGCGGGGGAAGAGGAGATACGCAGTATTTT. Translated, it gives CSASQTSGGRGDTQYF.

The rearrangement joins TRBV10-3 to TRBJ2-1; perhaps TRBD2 as D (6 bases). This CDR3 comprises 15 residues. The V end lost 3 bases, the J end lost 13 bases, and 22 bases lay between the germline ends. Germline CDR1 reads ENHRY; CDR2 reads SYGVKD. CDR3 sequence: CAISDRVASEETQFF. The CDR3 coding sequence is TGTGCCATCAGTGATCGGGTGGCTAGCGAAGAGACCCAGTTCTTC.

The chain employs TRBV6-4 and TRBJ2-3; D might be TRBD2 (5 bases). V lost 3 bases, J lost 1 base, and 8 bases lay in between. The CDR3 spans 14 residues. Germline CDR1 is MRHNA and CDR2 is SNTAGT. This CDR3 reads CASSERAGTDTQYF. The CDR3 DNA follows: TGTGCCAGCAGTGAAAGAGCGGGCACAGATACGCAGTATTTT.

The rearrangement links TRBV30 to TRBJ2-1; 9 bases map to TRBD1. With 7 bases clipped from V and 0 bases from J, the junction kept 10 bases outside the gene matches. The germline CDR1 and CDR2 sequences are GTSNPN and SVGIG (reference sequence). The CDR3 spans 16 residues. The CDR3 here is CASDRGAGSSYNEQFF. The CDR3 bases are TGTGCCTCTGACAGGGGGGCGGGCAGCTCCTACAATGAGCAGTTCTTC.

The V gene is TRBV3-1, the J gene TRBJ1-6, with 7 bases identical to TRBD1. The CDR3 consists of 13 residues. V trimming: 5 bases; J trimming: 10 bases; junction bases outside the gene matches: 5. Germline CDR1 LGHDT, CDR2 YNNKEL (reference sequence). CDR3 nucleotides: TGTGCCAGCAGCACGACAGGGCGGTCACCCCTCCACTTT. It codes for CASSTTGRSPLHF.

This clonotype was recorded only once. The chain joins TRBV20-1 to TRBJ2-2; TRBD2 matches at 8 bases. The CDR3 sequence is 14 residues long. Germline V gene data show CDR1 as DFQATT and CDR2 as SNEGSKA (reference sequence). V lost 3 bases and J lost 1; bases outside the gene matches: 1. The CDR3 spells CSASSGGNTGELFF. CDR3 nucleotides: TGCAGTGCTAGCAGCGGGGGGAACACCGGGGAGCTGTTTTTT.

A remark on this clonotype: At one of its ends the junction is not consistent with the germline gene, which may arise from a read error. CDR3 in amino acids: CASSLGIQGNEQFF. CDR3 nucleotide sequence: TGTGCTAGCAGCTTAGGAATACAGGGGAATGAGCAGTTCTTC. The V and J genes are TRBV7-7 and TRBJ2-1; TRBD1 aligns across 7 bases. In germline, CDR1 is SSHAT, CDR2 FNYEAQ (reference sequence). There are 14 residues in the CDR3.